Listed below are T cell receptor beta chains from one sample, sequenced in a study of response to subunit inactivated influenza vaccine. TCRdb re-called the RT-PCR reads with MiXCR, one entry per CDR3 protein. The sample comprises about 170,000 distinct CDR3 sequences, 12% of which are singletons, and around 28% rests with the top ten. Another study also made use of these data, one on T cells expressing NK-cell markers.

This sample comprised CD8+ T cells sorted from PBMCs, obtained 11 to 12 days after vaccination. Source of these receptors: a man aged 45 to 65 who received an inactivated influenza vaccine. Each CDR3 is given with its conserved first and last residue. A D gene is named only where the DNA matches it firmly. Clone size is stated in some rows and not others, as once, few, many or a class when expanded.

V	D	J	size	DNA	CDR3
TRBV6-5	-	TRBJ2-5	few	TGTGCCAGCAGTTACTCGGTGGGCGGCAGTCCCCAAGAGACCCAGTACTTC	CASSYSVGGSPQETQYF
TRBV3-1	-	TRBJ2-1	many	TGTGCCAGCAGCCAAGTATCTAACCCAACCGGGAAGGGGTCCTACAATGAGCAGTTCTTC	CASSQVSNPTGKGSYNEQFF
TRBV11-2	TRBD2	TRBJ2-1	-	TGTGCCAGCAGCTTAGATTTGGTAGCGGGGTGGAATGAGCAGTTCTTC	CASSLDLVAGWNEQFF
TRBV3-1	TRBD2	TRBJ2-5	many	TGTGCCAGCAGCCTGGGGACTAGACAAGAGACCCAGTACTTC	CASSLGTRQETQYF
TRBV28	-	TRBJ2-2	-	TGTGCCAGCAGTCCATCAGGGGAGGGGACCGGGGAGCTGTTTTTT	CASSPSGEGTGELFF
TRBV4-2	TRBD2	TRBJ2-4	-	TGTGCCAGCAGCCAAGGGGCGGGGGATCTGGCCAAAAACATTCAGTACTTC	CASSQGAGDLAKNIQYF
TRBV6-5	-	TRBJ2-1	many	TGTGCCAGCAGTTACGCGGGTGAGCAGTTCTTC	CASSYAGEQFF
TRBV5-1	-	TRBJ2-7	many	TGCGCCAGCAGCTTGCTACAGGCGTACGAGCAGTACTTC	CASSLLQAYEQYF
TRBV5-1	TRBD1	TRBJ2-3	few	TGCGCCAGCAGCTTGGTCGCGGGGACAGGCGGCACAGATACGCAGTATTTT	CASSLVAGTGGTDTQYF
TRBV4-1	-	TRBJ1-2	few	TGCGCCAGCAGCCAAGAGAGGGCGTCCGTGGTGGGCTACACCTTC	CASSQERASVVGYTF
TRBV7-9	-	TRBJ1-2	few	TGTGCCAGCAGTCTAGACGATGTCTGGTACGCATTC	CASSLDDVWYAF
TRBV15	TRBD2	TRBJ2-1	many	TGTGCCACGGAGCGGGGGCCGGAGAATGAGCAGTTCTTC	CATERGPENEQFF
TRBV9	-	TRBJ2-7	many	TGTGCCAGCAGCGCCAACTTTGGGACACCCTACGAGCAGTACTTC	CASSANFGTPYEQYF
TRBV20-1	TRBD1	TRBJ2-1	-	TGCAGTGCAAGCGACAGGGAGAACAATGAGCAGTTCTTC	CSASDRENNEQFF
TRBV27	-	TRBJ2-6	few	TGTGCCAGCAGTTTGAGGCAGGGACCCATCTCTGGGGCCAACGTCCTGACTTTC	CASSLRQGPISGANVLTF
TRBV7-9	-	TRBJ2-7	once	TGTGCCAGCAGCTTGGGGACGACCAGGGAGCAGTACTTC	CASSLGTTREQYF
TRBV10-3	TRBD2	TRBJ2-1	many	TGTGCCACCCTTTCGGCGGGAGGGCTCAATGAGCAGTTCTTC	CATLSAGGLNEQFF
TRBV29-1	-	TRBJ2-2	-	TGCAGCGTTGAAGACAGGGCAGGGGGGACCGGGGAGCTGTTTTTT	CSVEDRAGGTGELFF